A single sample is the source of the 20 T cell receptor beta chains below, sequenced in a study of T cell clonality in common variable immunodeficiency. Regarding the study as a whole: Fewer deletions and N-nucleotide insertions were reportedly seen in common variable immunodeficiency TCR beta sequences.

Their cognate antigens are unknown. TCRdb's table, derived via immunoSEQ multiplex PCR, lists solely in-frame clones and lacks some. The sample shows fewer than 30,000 clones, none of them appearing just once. Sequenced: peripheral blood mononuclear cells. These receptors were obtained from a human donor with common variable immunodeficiency.

This clone was detected only a few times. The read terminates 3 residues before the CDR3 end, so the remaining end is supplied by the germline J gene. This rearrangement joins TRBV30 to TRBJ2-3, with 9 bases lining up with TRBD2. Germline V lookup: CDR1 GTSNPN, CDR2 SVGIG (reference sequence). Trimming removed 2 bases from V and 4 bases from J; junction bases left unmatched: 7. The CDR3 sequence is 15 residues long. The DNA read from the CDR3 is TGTGCCTGGAGTCCACTAGCGGGTGCTCCAGATACG. This gives the protein CAWSPLAGAPDT. The entire CDR3 sequence reads CAWSPLAGAPDTQYF.

This clone was recorded a few times. The sequence runs out 3 residues before the end of the CDR3; the remainder is reconstructed from the germline J gene. The gene calls are TRBV20-1 and TRBJ1-1; D not certain. The germline CDR1 and CDR2 sequences are DFQATT and SNEGSKA (reference sequence). V lost 4 bases and J lost 1, with 10 bases in between. The CDR3 totals 13 residues. CDR3 sequence reads: CSAILDRNTEAFF. CDR3 bases read: TGCAGTGCTATCCTAGACCGGAACACTGAA.

On this clone itself: The observed sequence ends 3 residues before the CDR3 terminus, with the missing tail filled in from the germline J gene. The rearrangement uses TRBV6-2 or TRBV6-3 and TRBJ1-6; possibly TRBD1 for D (5 bases). Per the germline V gene, CDR1 is MNHEY and CDR2 is SVGEGT. This CDR3 has 14 residues. Trimming removed 5 bases from V and 3 bases from J, with 8 bases in between. The chain's CDR3 is CASSMQGYNSPLHF. The sequenced CDR3 bases are TGTGCCAGCAGTATGCAGGGCTATAATTCACCC.

This clone was seen more than once but under ten times. Sequencing ends 3 residues short of the CDR3 end; the germline J gene provides the rest. Other DNA sequences in the sample encode the same CDR3. The chain has TRBV18 and TRBJ2-2; 9 bases match TRBD1. Trimming at V came to 6 bases and at J to 4 bases, leaving 3 bases not matched to a gene. Germline V lookup: CDR1 KGHSH, CDR2 LQKENI. The CDR3 runs to 14 residues. The CDR3 is CASSPGQGTGELFF. The sequenced CDR3 bases are TGTGCCAGCTCGCCGGGACAGGGCACCGGGGAG.

At least ten counts were recorded for this clone. The read terminates 3 residues ahead of where the CDR3 ends, so the germline J gene completes it. The chain recombines TRBV5-1 with TRBJ2-1; D is uncertain. CDR3 length equals 13 residues. Germline V gives CDR1 SGHRS, CDR2 YFSETQ. Trimming removed 2 bases from V and 5 bases from J, with 8 bases in between. The CDR3 region is CASSLNTHNEQFF. CDR3 DNA (partial): TGCGCCAGCAGCTTAAACACACACAATGAG.

The table lists this clone with many counts. The DNA ends 3 residues before the CDR3 does, and the rest of the CDR3 is filled in from the germline J gene. V gene TRBV29-1 combines with J gene TRBJ1-6; a weak D match, TRBD1 (5 bases). The CDR3 is 14 amino acids. CDR1 is SQVTM and CDR2 is ANQGSEA in the germline V gene. V lost 4 bases and J lost 3, with 10 bases in between. The CDR3 reads CSVADTNYNSPLHF. The DNA read from the CDR3 is TGCAGCGTTGCGGACACTAACTATAATTCACCC.

This clone was counted at least ten times. The CDR3 end is not reached by the read, which stops 3 residues before it; the germline J gene fills it in. The chain uses TRBV13 and TRBJ2-5; D possibly corresponds to TRBD1 (5 bases). The CDR3 length is 14 residues. The V end was cut by 3 bases, the J end by 5 bases, with 13 bases between. Per the germline V gene, CDR1 is PRHDT and CDR2 is FYEKMQ (reference sequence). Partial CDR3 DNA: TGTGCCAGCAGCTTCAGGCAGGGAAGGGAGACC. Translated: CASSFRQGRET. The whole CDR3 protein reads CASSFRQGRETQYF.

Many counts were recorded for this clone. The CDR3 extends 3 residues past the end of the read, so its final part is completed from the germline J gene. This chain uses TRBV20-1 with TRBJ2-5; 11 bases agree with TRBD2. Per germline, CDR1 DFQATT and CDR2 SNEGSKA (reference sequence). V was clipped by 0 bases and J by 5 bases; unmatched bases: 5. The CDR3 extends over 15 amino acids. This CDR3 is CSARDHSGGVETQYF. The CDR3 bases that were read are TGCAGTGCTAGAGATCATAGCGGGGGGGTGGAGACC.

Concerning this clone: The read stops 3 residues short of the end of the CDR3; the missing end is completed from the germline J gene. The rearrangement links TRBV19 to TRBJ2-1; possible D gene TRBD1, 6 bases. The CDR3 is made up of 15 amino acids. Germline V gene data show CDR1 as LNHDA and CDR2 as SQIVND (reference sequence). Trimming pared 5 bases from V and 2 bases from J, leaving 13 bases between. The part of the CDR3 DNA that was read is TGTGCCAGTAGTCTAACAGGGAAAACCTACAATGAG. Translating gives CASSLTGKTYNE. The whole CDR3 reads CASSLTGKTYNEQFF.

This clone was found many times. The sequence runs out 3 residues before the end of the CDR3; the remainder is reconstructed from the germline J gene. The chain recombines TRBV19 with TRBJ1-1; D is unclear. Germline V lookup: CDR1 LNHDA, CDR2 SQIVND (reference sequence). CDR3 length: 12 residues. Trimming stripped 8 bases from V and 4 bases from J, with 11 bases between. CDR3 sequence reads: CASGHLGTEAFF. The sequenced CDR3 bases are TGTGCCAGTGGCCATCTTGGCACTGAA.

This clone came up a few times. The observed sequence ends 3 residues before the CDR3 terminus, with the missing tail filled in from the germline J gene. The chain links TRBV30 to TRBJ1-3, with D unclear. CDR3 size: 17 residues. CDR1 GTSNPN and CDR2 SVGIG come from the germline V gene (reference sequence). The V and J ends lost 0 bases and 0 bases respectively, with 15 bases between them. The CDR3 reads CAWSVGLQQNSGNTIYF. The CDR3 DNA, read in part, is TGTGCCTGGAGTGTAGGCCTACAACAGAACTCTGGAAACACC.

This clone was counted between two and nine times. The read ends 3 residues shy of where the CDR3 ends; the end is completed using the germline J gene. This chain links TRBV2 with TRBJ2-1, with 7 nucleotides matching TRBD1. The J segment lost 2 bases and the V segment lost 7 bases, leaving 2 bases of the junction unmatched. Germline lookup yields CDR1 SNHLY and CDR2 FYNNEI. The CDR3 contains 13 residues. CDR3 residues: CASTQGPYNEQFF. CDR3 DNA, as far as it was read: TGTGCCAGCACACAGGGGCCCTACAATGAG.

Details on this clone: The CDR3 is cut off 3 residues early in the read; its end comes from the germline J gene. The rearrangement links TRBV19 to TRBJ1-5; 8 bases are shared with TRBD1. The trim removed 4 bases at V and 2 bases at J, leaving 7 bases unmatched. Germline loops: CDR1 LNHDA, CDR2 SQIVND (reference sequence). This CDR3 comprises 16 residues. Partial CDR3 DNA: TGTGCCAGTAGTACCTCAGGGGGCGCGGGCAATCAGCCC. It encodes CASSTSGGAGNQP. The complete CDR3 sequence is CASSTSGGAGNQPQHF.

With regard to this clone: The CDR3 is cut off 3 residues early in the read; its end comes from the germline J gene. The V and J genes are TRBV2 and TRBJ2-1; TRBD2 aligns across 11 bases. This CDR3 comprises 15 residues. Trimming took 4 bases from V and 6 from J; bases not matched to a gene: 5. The germline gives CDR1 SNHLY, CDR2 FYNNEI. CDR3 DNA (partial): TGTGCCAGCAGTGTTAGCGGGGGGGCCAGCAATGAG. Its translation is CASSVSGGASNE. The complete CDR3 sequence is CASSVSGGASNEQFF.

This clone was seen at least ten times. The read finishes 3 residues shy of the CDR3 end, and the germline J gene is used to complete it. The chain combines TRBV7-2 with TRBJ2-7, with 10 nucleotides matching TRBD1. The CDR3 has 15 residues. Looked up from germline, CDR1 is SGHTA and CDR2 is FQGNSA. V trimming: 5 bases; J trimming: 6 bases; junction bases outside the gene matches: 10. The CDR3 DNA, read in part, is TGTGCCAGCAGCCGAGGGGGACAGGGGTCGGGCGAG. Its protein product is CASSRGGQGSGE. The whole CDR3 protein is CASSRGGQGSGEQYF.

This clone was seen at least ten times. The read ends 3 residues shy of where the CDR3 ends; the end is completed using the germline J gene. Different DNA sequences within this sample yield the same CDR3. The chain couples TRBV19 to TRBJ2-2, with D possibly matching TRBD2 (5 bases). Germline V gene sequence: CDR1 LNHDA, CDR2 SQIVND (reference sequence). The CDR3 covers 14 residues. The V and J ends lost 3 bases and 1 base respectively, with 6 bases between them. CDR3 DNA, as far as it was read: TGTGCCAGTAGTATTGCGGGGAACACCGGGGAG. It is translated as CASSIAGNTGE. The whole CDR3 protein reads CASSIAGNTGELFF.

With regard to this clone: The read terminates 3 residues before the CDR3 end, so the remaining end is supplied by the germline J gene. The chain links TRBV7-8 to TRBJ1-1, with 7 positions matching TRBD1. The CDR3 is 16 amino acids. Trimming took 5 bases from V and 4 from J; bases not matched to a gene: 13. Germline CDR1 and CDR2: SGHVS and FQNEAQ. Here the CDR3 reads CASSHSATGSGTEAFF. The covered CDR3 bases are TGTGCCAGCAGCCATTCGGCGACAGGGTCGGGCACTGAA. Supplemented by reference TRBV7-8 and TRBJ1-1, the full variable domain reads GAGVSQSPRYKVAKRGQDVALRCDPISGHVSLFWYQQALGQGPEFLTYFQNEAQLDKSGLPSDRFFAERPEGSVSTLKIQRTQQEDSAVYLCASSHSATGSGTEAFFGQGTRLTVV.

This clone occurred a few times. The read gets to within 3 residues of the CDR3 end, and the germline J gene fills in the rest. The V call is TRBV11-1, the J call TRBJ2-7; perhaps TRBD1 as D (5 bases). V dropped 1 base and J dropped 5 bases, with 15 bases sitting between them. In germline, CDR1 is SGHAT, CDR2 FQDESV (reference sequence). The CDR3 consists of 15 residues. CDR3 DNA (partial): TGTGCCAGCAGCTTAGAAGTCATTGGCAGGGACGAG. Translation gives CASSLEVIGRDE. The CDR3, in full, reads CASSLEVIGRDEQYF.

CDR3 DNA (partial): TGTGCCAGCAGCAGCCTCACTAGCGCAGATACG. Translated, it gives CASSSLTSADT. The complete CDR3 protein is CASSSLTSADTQYF. This chain links TRBV7-2 with TRBJ2-3, with 7 bases matching TRBD2. The read ends 3 residues early relative to the CDR3; the germline J gene fills the gap. After removal of 5 bases from V and 4 bases from J, the junction contained 6 bases not matched to a gene. This CDR3 is built from 14 residues. Germline-derived CDR1 and CDR2 are SGHTA and FQGNSA. The complete variable domain, with remaining parts taken from reference TRBV7-2 and TRBJ2-3, reads GAGVSQSPSNKVTEKGKDVELRCDPISGHTALYWYRQSLGQGLEFLIYFQGNSAPDKSGLPSDRFSAERTGGSVSTLTIQRTQQEDSAVYLCASSSLTSADTQYFGPGTRLTVL.

This clone was recorded at least ten times. The read terminates 3 residues before the CDR3 end, so the remaining end is supplied by the germline J gene. The V call is TRBV7-2, the J call TRBJ2-1; D call uncertain. V lost 5 bases, J lost 5 bases, and 7 bases lay in between. CDR3 length: 12 residues. Germline V gives CDR1 SGHTA, CDR2 FQGNSA. The CDR3 reads CASSPTHNEQFF. Partial CDR3 DNA: TGTGCCAGCAGCCCCACACACAATGAG. Full variable domain (missing parts from reference TRBV7-2 and TRBJ2-1): GAGVSQSPSNKVTEKGKDVELRCDPISGHTALYWYRQSLGQGLEFLIYFQGNSAPDKSGLPSDRFSAERTGGSVSTLTIQRTQQEDSAVYLCASSPTHNEQFFGPGTRLTVL.